A selection of T cell receptor beta chains follows, all from one sample in a study of chemoradiotherapy in HPV16-positive cancers. Sequencing was performed with immunoSEQ multiplex PCR; in TCRdb, only in-frame clones are kept and a portion is missing. The sample includes around 25,000 clones, approximately 92% of them seen just once. Source: blood, taken from a patient who underwent chemoradiotherapy. The receptors here all came from a human donor with HPV-associated anogenital cancer. CDR3s include the opening cysteine and the closing phenylalanine or tryptophan. Each record gives: J gene, V gene, clone size, D gene, CDR3 DNA, CDR3 protein. A D gene is named only where the DNA matches it firmly. The size of a clone is reported for some rows only, either as once, few or many, or as a class for expanded clones.

j_call: TRBJ2-5
v_call: TRBV19
clone_size: NA
d_call: NA
cdr3_nt: TGTGCCAGTAGTTCCACCATGGGAATCCAAGAGACCCAGTACTTC
cdr3_aa: CASSSTMGIQETQYF

j_call: TRBJ2-1
v_call: TRBV4-1
clone_size: NA
d_call: NA
cdr3_nt: TGCGCCAGCAGCCAAGATCACATTAGCTCCTACAATGAGCAGTTCTTC
cdr3_aa: CASSQDHISSYNEQFF

j_call: TRBJ2-7
v_call: TRBV7-9
clone_size: NA
d_call: NA
cdr3_nt: TGTGCCAGCAGCGGGGACATACGATATGGCGAGCAGTACTTC
cdr3_aa: CASSGDIRYGEQYF

j_call: TRBJ2-3
v_call: TRBV20-1
clone_size: few
d_call: NA
cdr3_nt: TGCAGTGCTAGTTATTCAGATACGCAGTATTTT
cdr3_aa: CSASYSDTQYF

j_call: TRBJ2-7
v_call: TRBV7-6
clone_size: NA
d_call: TRBD1
cdr3_nt: TGTGCCAGCACCAAAGGGACAGGTCCCTACGAGCAGTACTTC
cdr3_aa: CASTKGTGPYEQYF

j_call: TRBJ1-4
v_call: TRBV7-9
clone_size: NA
d_call: NA
cdr3_nt: TGTGCCAGCAGCTTGGGGATGGTTGGGGGAAGGGAAAAACTGTTTTTT
cdr3_aa: CASSLGMVGGREKLFF

j_call: TRBJ1-6
v_call: TRBV15
clone_size: NA
d_call: TRBD1
cdr3_nt: TGTGCCACCCGGACAGGAAGCTCCTATAATTCACCCCTCCACTTT
cdr3_aa: CATRTGSSYNSPLHF

j_call: TRBJ1-1
v_call: TRBV29-1
clone_size: NA
d_call: NA
cdr3_nt: TGCAGCGTTGCTTCAGGGGATGGGAACACTGAAGCTTTCTTT
cdr3_aa: CSVASGDGNTEAFF

j_call: TRBJ1-1
v_call: TRBV30
clone_size: NA
d_call: NA
cdr3_nt: TGTGCCTGGGCAGGGGTTACTGAAGCTTTCTTT
cdr3_aa: CAWAGVTEAFF

j_call: TRBJ2-3
v_call: TRBV2
clone_size: once
d_call: TRBD2
cdr3_nt: TGTGCCAGCAGTCTTAGCGGGAGTCATACAGATACGCAGTATTTT
cdr3_aa: CASSLSGSHTDTQYF

j_call: TRBJ2-2
v_call: TRBV13
clone_size: NA
d_call: NA
cdr3_nt: TGTGCCAGCAGCTTTGAGGGCACCGGGGAGCTGTTTTTT
cdr3_aa: CASSFEGTGELFF

j_call: TRBJ2-7
v_call: TRBV11-2
clone_size: few
d_call: NA
cdr3_nt: TGTGCCAGCAGCTTATCCGCCCTGAGCTCCTACGAGCAGTACTTC
cdr3_aa: CASSLSALSSYEQYF

j_call: TRBJ2-7
v_call: TRBV28
clone_size: NA
d_call: NA
cdr3_nt: TGTGCCAGCGGAGGGGGTACCTACGAGCAGTACTTC
cdr3_aa: CASGGGTYEQYF

j_call: TRBJ1-2
v_call: TRBV30
clone_size: NA
d_call: NA
cdr3_nt: TGTGCCTGGAGTCCTACGGGTAACTATGGCTACACCTTC
cdr3_aa: CAWSPTGNYGYTF

j_call: TRBJ2-1
v_call: TRBV27
clone_size: once
d_call: NA
cdr3_nt: TGTGCCATCCTACCGGGACTCGGGGGCAATGAGCAGTTCTTC
cdr3_aa: CAILPGLGGNEQFF

j_call: TRBJ1-2
v_call: TRBV7-9
clone_size: NA
d_call: TRBD1
cdr3_nt: TGTGCCAGCAGCTTGACAGGGGGTCATGCCTATGGCTACACCTTC
cdr3_aa: CASSLTGGHAYGYTF

j_call: TRBJ2-7
v_call: TRBV18
clone_size: NA
d_call: NA
cdr3_nt: TGTGCCAGCTCACCACCTCAGGGTAGGACCTACGAGCAGTACTTC
cdr3_aa: CASSPPQGRTYEQYF

j_call: TRBJ2-3
v_call: TRBV9
clone_size: NA
d_call: NA
cdr3_nt: TGTGCCAGCAGCGTAAGAGCTTCGAGCACAGATACGCAGTATTTT
cdr3_aa: CASSVRASSTDTQYF

j_call: TRBJ2-2
v_call: TRBV5-1
clone_size: NA
d_call: NA
cdr3_nt: TGCGCCAGCAGCTTCCACACCGGGGAGCTGTTTTTT
cdr3_aa: CASSFHTGELFF

j_call: TRBJ1-1
v_call: TRBV6-1
clone_size: NA
d_call: NA
cdr3_nt: TGTGCCAGCCCTGGGCCTACCAAGGGAGCTTTCTTT
cdr3_aa: CASPGPTKGAFF

j_call: TRBJ1-2
v_call: TRBV7-8
clone_size: NA
d_call: NA
cdr3_nt: TGTGCCAGCAGCTTACGAGGGAGCGGCTACACCTTC
cdr3_aa: CASSLRGSGYTF

j_call: TRBJ1-2
v_call: TRBV2
clone_size: once
d_call: NA
cdr3_nt: TGTGCCAGCAGCACCTTAAGGGAGGAGGGCTACACCTTC
cdr3_aa: CASSTLREEGYTF

j_call: TRBJ2-1
v_call: TRBV29-1
clone_size: once
d_call: TRBD1
cdr3_nt: TGCAGCGTTGAAGGTCAGGGGGCATACAATGAGCAGTTCTTC
cdr3_aa: CSVEGQGAYNEQFF

j_call: TRBJ2-5
v_call: TRBV7-3
clone_size: NA
d_call: NA
cdr3_nt: TGTGCCAGCAGCTCGGGGCCACAAGAGACCCAGTACTTC
cdr3_aa: CASSSGPQETQYF

j_call: TRBJ1-5
v_call: TRBV2
clone_size: NA
d_call: NA
cdr3_nt: TGTGCCAGCAGCTTCGGGACCCTAGGGCAGCCCCAGCATTTT
cdr3_aa: CASSFGTLGQPQHF

j_call: TRBJ2-1
v_call: TRBV6-6
clone_size: NA
d_call: TRBD2
cdr3_nt: TGTGCCAGCAGTGCCGGGACTAAACCGTACAATGAGCAGTTCTTC
cdr3_aa: CASSAGTKPYNEQFF

j_call: TRBJ1-2
v_call: TRBV7-9
clone_size: NA
d_call: NA
cdr3_nt: TGTGCCAGCAGCTTAGAGGGTGGGACCCTAAATGGCTACACCTTC
cdr3_aa: CASSLEGGTLNGYTF

j_call: TRBJ1-4
v_call: TRBV6-6
clone_size: NA
d_call: NA
cdr3_nt: TGTGCCAGCAGTTACTCGGGGGGAAGGGCTGAAAAACTGTTTTTT
cdr3_aa: CASSYSGGRAEKLFF

j_call: TRBJ1-5
v_call: TRBV30
clone_size: once
d_call: NA
cdr3_nt: TGTGCCTGGAGTGCTTTGAAGGGGAATCAGCCCCAGCATTTT
cdr3_aa: CAWSALKGNQPQHF

j_call: TRBJ2-2
v_call: TRBV5-1
clone_size: NA
d_call: NA
cdr3_nt: TGCGCCAGCAGCTTACCACTAGATCGGACCGGGGAGCTGTTTTTT
cdr3_aa: CASSLPLDRTGELFF

j_call: TRBJ2-4
v_call: TRBV19
clone_size: once
d_call: NA
cdr3_nt: TGTGCCAGTAGTATTATGGGTAACATTCAGTACTTC
cdr3_aa: CASSIMGNIQYF

j_call: TRBJ2-5
v_call: TRBV27
clone_size: NA
d_call: TRBD1
cdr3_nt: TGTGCCAGCAAATTAGGGACAGGGAGAACGGAGACCCAGTACTTC
cdr3_aa: CASKLGTGRTETQYF

j_call: TRBJ1-2
v_call: TRBV7-2
clone_size: NA
d_call: TRBD1
cdr3_nt: TGTGCCAGCAGACTAGGGGGCGTTACCCAATATGGCTACACCTTC
cdr3_aa: CASRLGGVTQYGYTF

j_call: TRBJ2-3
v_call: TRBV30
clone_size: NA
d_call: TRBD2
cdr3_nt: TGTGCCTGGATTGGACTAGCGGGGGGCACAGATACGCAGTATTTT
cdr3_aa: CAWIGLAGGTDTQYF

j_call: TRBJ2-5
v_call: TRBV10-3
clone_size: NA
d_call: TRBD2
cdr3_nt: TGTGCCATCAAGGCGGGGGGGCAAGAGACCCAGTACTTC
cdr3_aa: CAIKAGGQETQYF

j_call: TRBJ2-3
v_call: TRBV13
clone_size: NA
d_call: NA
cdr3_nt: TGTGCCAGCAGCTTTTTTAGGAGGATAGATACGCAGTATTTT
cdr3_aa: CASSFFRRIDTQYF

j_call: TRBJ2-5
v_call: TRBV2
clone_size: NA
d_call: NA
cdr3_nt: TGTGCCAGCAGTCGTGAGACCCAGTACTTC
cdr3_aa: CASSRETQYF

j_call: TRBJ2-7
v_call: TRBV5-1
clone_size: NA
d_call: TRBD2
cdr3_nt: TGCGCCAGCACGCCTAGCGGGAGGGCCAACGAGCAGTACTTC
cdr3_aa: CASTPSGRANEQYF

j_call: TRBJ2-5
v_call: TRBV9
clone_size: NA
d_call: NA
cdr3_nt: TGTGCCAGCAGCGTAGCTCTGATAGAGACCCAGTACTTC
cdr3_aa: CASSVALIETQYF

j_call: TRBJ2-2
v_call: TRBV6-6
clone_size: NA
d_call: NA
cdr3_nt: TGTGCCAGCAGTTACGGGCCGATGGGGGAGCTGTTTTTT
cdr3_aa: CASSYGPMGELFF

j_call: TRBJ2-3
v_call: TRBV5-1
clone_size: NA
d_call: TRBD2
cdr3_nt: TGCGCCAGCAGCCCTATTCTAGCGGGGACCACAGATACGCAGTATTTT
cdr3_aa: CASSPILAGTTDTQYF

j_call: TRBJ2-4
v_call: TRBV6-5
clone_size: NA
d_call: NA
cdr3_nt: TGTGCCAGCAGTCGATCTGGTGGCAGTAGGAACATTCAGTACTTC
cdr3_aa: CASSRSGGSRNIQYF

j_call: TRBJ2-7
v_call: TRBV2
clone_size: NA
d_call: NA
cdr3_nt: TGTGCCAGCAGTGGACGGATCTCCTACGAGCAGTACTTC
cdr3_aa: CASSGRISYEQYF

j_call: TRBJ2-3
v_call: TRBV7-8
clone_size: NA
d_call: TRBD2
cdr3_nt: TGTGCCAGCAGCTTAGCTGGGGGTAGGGGAGGGCCAAATACGCAGTATTTT
cdr3_aa: CASSLAGGRGGPNTQYF

j_call: TRBJ1-4
v_call: TRBV5-1
clone_size: NA
d_call: NA
cdr3_nt: TGCGCCAGCAGCTGGGAGGGGTCAACTAATGAAAAACTGTTTTTT
cdr3_aa: CASSWEGSTNEKLFF

j_call: TRBJ1-2
v_call: TRBV2
clone_size: NA
d_call: TRBD1
cdr3_nt: TGTGCCAGCAGTTCTAGGGACAGGGGAAGTGGCTACACCTTC
cdr3_aa: CASSSRDRGSGYTF

j_call: TRBJ2-3
v_call: TRBV5-5
clone_size: NA
d_call: NA
cdr3_nt: TGTGCCAGCAGCATCCCACCAGATACGCAGTATTTT
cdr3_aa: CASSIPPDTQYF

j_call: TRBJ2-3
v_call: TRBV30
clone_size: NA
d_call: TRBD2
cdr3_nt: TGTGCCTGGAGTGTACTCACTAGCGGGAAAGGGGGGCAGTATTTT
cdr3_aa: CAWSVLTSGKGGQYF

j_call: TRBJ2-7
v_call: TRBV28
clone_size: NA
d_call: TRBD1
cdr3_nt: TGTGCCAGCATCTCCGGACAGGGCCACGAGCAGTACTTC
cdr3_aa: CASISGQGHEQYF

j_call: TRBJ2-7
v_call: TRBV4-2
clone_size: NA
d_call: TRBD2
cdr3_nt: TGTGCCAGCAGCCAAGCACTAGCGGGAGTATCCTACGAGCAGTACTTC
cdr3_aa: CASSQALAGVSYEQYF

j_call: TRBJ1-2
v_call: TRBV18
clone_size: NA
d_call: NA
cdr3_nt: TGTGCCAGCTCACCACCGGTGGGTCGAGACTATGGCTACACCTTC
cdr3_aa: CASSPPVGRDYGYTF

j_call: TRBJ1-5
v_call: TRBV6-5
clone_size: NA
d_call: TRBD1
cdr3_nt: TGTGCCAGCAGCCGTGTCAGGGGGAGCAATCAGCCCCAGCATTTT
cdr3_aa: CASSRVRGSNQPQHF

j_call: TRBJ2-3
v_call: TRBV18
clone_size: NA
d_call: TRBD2
cdr3_nt: TGTGCCAGCTCATCCAATACGGGAGGGAACACAGATACGCAGTATTTT
cdr3_aa: CASSSNTGGNTDTQYF

j_call: TRBJ2-3
v_call: TRBV6-1
clone_size: NA
d_call: TRBD2
cdr3_nt: TGTGCCAGCAGTGCCCAAGCGGGGGCCACGGATACGCAGTATTTT
cdr3_aa: CASSAQAGATDTQYF

j_call: TRBJ2-7
v_call: TRBV27
clone_size: NA
d_call: NA
cdr3_nt: TGTGCCAGCAGTCCCCTGGTGACGAGGGGACCACACTACGAGCAGTACTTC
cdr3_aa: CASSPLVTRGPHYEQYF